One and the same sample provided the 19 T cell receptor beta chains below, sequenced in a study of T cells in Graves' hyperthyroidism and ophthalmopathy. Amplification of TCR beta CDR3 regions used RNA as the template. First-round RT-PCR with HTBI primers amplified the TCR CDR3 region. TCRdb recomputed calls from the multiplex PCR reads with MiXCR, one row per CDR3 protein. The table records 560,000 or so distinct CDR3 sequences, less than 20% of them present only once. Sequencing was performed on blood. These receptors all stem from a man aged 40-49 years with Graves' ophthalmopathy.

This clonotype has only a few counts. A read error may produce the germline difference seen at one junction end. The chain uses TRBV2 and TRBJ2-5, with D perhaps matching TRBD1 or TRBD2 (6 bases each). Germline V gene lookup returns CDR1 SNHLY and CDR2 FYNNEI. The CDR3 has 13 residues. The CDR3 DNA sequence: TGTGCCAGCAGTGAACCAGGGACTGGCTCAGGGGACTTC. Its translation: CASSEPGTGSGDF.

Of note for this clonotype: One end of the junction fails to match germline, which may point to a read error. The gene calls are TRBV5-1 and TRBJ2-2; maybe TRBD2 (5 bases). CDR1 and CDR2 (germline): SGHRS, YFSETQ. CDR3 length: 14 amino acids. The CDR3 DNA is TGCGCCAACAGCCCCGGAGGAGGAGCCGGGGAGCTGTTTTTT. Translated, it gives CANSPGGGAGELFF.

V and J are TRBV2 and TRBJ1-6; 9 nucleotides agree with TRBD1. The junction had 7 bases not matched to a gene; V was cut back by 10 bases and J by 6 bases. Looked up from germline, CDR1 is SNHLY and CDR2 is FYNNEI. The CDR3 extends over 14 amino acids. The CDR3 sequence: CATPGQGVNSPLHF. CDR3 sequence (DNA): TGTGCCACTCCGGGACAGGGAGTTAATTCACCCCTCCACTTT. Filled out from reference TRBV2 and TRBJ1-6, the complete variable domain reads EPEVTQTPSHQVTQMGQEVILRCVPISNHLYFYWYRQILGQKVEFLVSFYNNEISEKSEIFDDQFSVERPDGSNFTLKIRSTKLEDSAMYFCATPGQGVNSPLHFGNGTRLTVT.

The V and J genes are TRBV29-1 and TRBJ2-5; 9 positions agree with TRBD2. This CDR3 region has 17 residues. Unmatched junction bases numbered 12, after V lost 2 bases and J lost 2 bases. Germline V gene lookup returns CDR1 SQVTM and CDR2 ANQGSEA. The CDR3 is CSVERGSGGLPQETQYF. Written as DNA, the CDR3 is TGCAGCGTTGAAAGGGGGAGCGGGGGGCTCCCACAAGAGACCCAGTACTTC.

A few counts support this clonotype. This chain joins TRBV28 and TRBJ1-1; D is possibly TRBD1 (6 bases). CDR1 and CDR2 from the germline V gene are MDHEN and SYDVKM. Deletions cut 0 bases from V and 1 base from J, with 15 bases between. This CDR3 has 17 residues. CDR3 DNA: TGTGCCAGCAGTTTATGGGGGGCCGAGTTAAGGAACACTGAAGCTTTCTTT. Protein sequence: CASSLWGAELRNTEAFF.

This chain connects TRBV6-1 to TRBJ2-1, with 7 bases identical to TRBD2. V shed 6 bases and J 6 bases; nucleotides not matched to a gene: 11. This CDR3 region has 15 residues. The V gene's germline CDR1 is MNHNS and CDR2 SASEGT. CDR3 bases: TGTGCCAGCAGACTGAACCCCGGGAGGTTCAATGAGCAGTTCTTC. It yields the protein CASRLNPGRFNEQFF.

The V gene is TRBV3-1, the J gene TRBJ2-5; TRBD2 is a possible D gene (6 bases). This CDR3 spans 15 amino acids. Trimming cost V 1 base and J 5 bases, with 14 bases left between them. Germline V gene data show CDR1 as LGHDT and CDR2 as YNNKEL (reference sequence). CDR3 nucleotides: TGTGCCAGCAGCCAAGCAACCGGGGGTTGGGAGACCCAGTACTTC. Amino acids: CASSQATGGWETQYF.

This clonotype was detected only a few times. The chain couples TRBV20-1 to TRBJ2-5; D is uncertain. Germline assignment: CDR1 DFQATT and CDR2 SNEGSKA (reference sequence). Deletions cut 5 bases from V and 3 bases from J, with 4 bases between. CDR3 length: 10 residues. CDR3 sequence: CSAHKETQYF. The CDR3 DNA reads TGCAGTGCTCATAAAGAGACCCAGTACTTC.

The V gene is TRBV6-1, the J gene TRBJ2-2, with D possibly matching TRBD1 (6 bases). Trimming shortened V by 6 bases and J by 0 bases, and 8 bases separated the two germline ends. This CDR3 has 14 amino acids. Germline assignment: CDR1 MNHNS and CDR2 SASEGT. The CDR3, as DNA: TGTGCCAGCAGGAGGGGGTCGAACACCGGGGAGCTGTTTTTT. It is translated as CASRRGSNTGELFF.

This clonotype was detected many times. This rearrangement joins TRBV28 to TRBJ2-5; TRBD1 agrees at 10 bases. V was clipped by 4 bases and J by 2 bases; unmatched bases: 4. Germline values: CDR1 MDHEN, CDR2 SYDVKM. The CDR3 length is 15 residues. CDR3 sequence (DNA): TGTGCCAGCAGTTCGTCGGGACAGGGGCAAGAGACCCAGTACTTC. This encodes CASSSSGQGQETQYF.

A remark on this clonotype: A read error is possible here, since a much larger clone lies one base away. The chain joins TRBV9 to TRBJ2-6; D gene ambiguous. CDR3 length: 14 residues. CDR1 is SGDLS, CDR2 YYNGEE, per germline. Trimming removed 0 bases at V and 3 bases at J, with 4 bases between. CDR3 protein: CASSVAGGANVLTF. CDR3 in DNA: TGTGCCAGCAGCGTAGCAGGTGGGGCCAACGTCCTGACTTTC.

This clonotype has only a few counts. The CDR3 DNA reads as TGTGCCAGCAGCTTAGGGAGGGATTCCTCACCCCTCCACTTT. Translating gives CASSLGRDSSPLHF. V usage is TRBV13 and J usage is TRBJ1-6; D is unresolved. This CDR3 is 14 amino acids long. Trimming cost V 0 bases and J 10 bases, with 10 bases left between them. Per germline, CDR1 PRHDT and CDR2 FYEKMQ (reference sequence).

The J gene is TRBJ2-2, the V gene TRBV24-1; 8 bases are a match to TRBD2. Germline CDR1 reads KGHDR; CDR2 reads SFDVKD. J was trimmed by 5 bases and V by 9 bases; bases with no gene match: 10. The CDR3 contains 15 residues. CDR3 DNA sequence: TGTGCCACCCGGGACGGGGGGGCCGGAACCGGGGAGCTGTTTTTT. This gives the protein CATRDGGAGTGELFF.

The chain recombines TRBV7-3 with TRBJ2-2, with TRBD1 matching 7 bases. This CDR3 has 15 amino acids. V lost 3 bases and J lost 9; bases outside the gene matches: 10. Germline CDR1 reads SGHTA; CDR2 reads FQGTGA. The CDR3 protein is CASSLQRGLDRELFF. In DNA, the CDR3 is TGTGCCAGCAGCTTGCAGAGGGGGCTTGACCGGGAGCTGTTTTTT.

V and J are TRBV10-3 and TRBJ1-4, with 7 bases matching TRBD1. Trimming at V came to 10 bases and at J to 1 base, leaving 6 bases not matched to a gene. There are 14 residues in the CDR3. Germline CDR1 ENHRY, CDR2 SYGVKD. CDR3 sequence reads: CATSRGGTNEKLFF. CDR3 sequence (DNA): TGTGCCACTTCCAGGGGGGGAACTAATGAAAAACTGTTTTTT.

This clonotype was detected a few times. V gene TRBV6-1 combines with J gene TRBJ2-2; TRBD2 aligns across 7 bases. Unmatched junction bases numbered 12, after V lost 11 bases and J lost 9 bases. Germline V gene sequence: CDR1 MNHNS, CDR2 SASEGT. This CDR3 spans 13 amino acids. The CDR3 loop reads CASHYGGGRELFF. In DNA, the CDR3 is TGTGCCTCCCATTACGGGGGAGGGAGGGAGCTGTTTTTT.

This clonotype was observed a handful of times. CDR3 loop: CASSPGRGWGYEQYF. DNA for the CDR3: TGTGCCAGCAGCCCTGGGAGGGGTTGGGGCTACGAGCAGTACTTC. V usage is TRBV7-9 and J usage is TRBJ2-7; TRBD2 matches 7 bases. Germline assignment: CDR1 SEHNR and CDR2 FQNEAQ (reference sequence). With V trimmed by 5 bases and J by 3 bases, 10 bases remained unmatched. The CDR3 has 15 amino acids.

This clonotype was picked up a small number of times. V is TRBV24-1 and J is TRBJ2-2; D remains unclear. The CDR3 length is 13 residues. V was shortened by 5 bases and J by 2 bases, with 5 bases between the two germline ends. Per the germline V gene, CDR1 is KGHDR and CDR2 is SFDVKD. The CDR3 region is CATSGHNTGELFF. For the CDR3, the DNA is TGTGCCACCAGTGGCCACAACACCGGGGAGCTGTTTTTT.

CDR3 bases: TGTGCCAGCTCACCGGGACTAGCGGGGGGTCCAAGCTCCTACAATGAGCAGTTCTTC. Translating it yields CASSPGLAGGPSSYNEQFF. J is TRBJ2-1 and V is TRBV18; TRBD2 matches 15 bases. The CDR3 runs 19 residues. Germline V CDR1 and CDR2: KGHSH, LQKENI. Losses at the gene ends were 3 bases for V and 0 bases for J; bases not matched to a gene: 6.